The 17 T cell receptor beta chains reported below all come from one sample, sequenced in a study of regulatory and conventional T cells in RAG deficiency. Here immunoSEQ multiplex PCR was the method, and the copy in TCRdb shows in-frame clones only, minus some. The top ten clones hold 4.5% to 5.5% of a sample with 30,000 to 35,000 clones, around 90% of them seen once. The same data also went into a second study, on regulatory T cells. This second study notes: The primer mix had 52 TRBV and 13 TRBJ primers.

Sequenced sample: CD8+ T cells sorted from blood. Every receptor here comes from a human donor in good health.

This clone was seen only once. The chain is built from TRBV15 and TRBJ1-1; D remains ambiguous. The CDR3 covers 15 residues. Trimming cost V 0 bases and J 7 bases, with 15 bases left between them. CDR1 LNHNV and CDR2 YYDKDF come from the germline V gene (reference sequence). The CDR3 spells CATSRDFREIGEAFF. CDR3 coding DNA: TGTGCCACCAGCAGAGATTTTAGGGAGATCGGTGAAGCTTTCTTT.

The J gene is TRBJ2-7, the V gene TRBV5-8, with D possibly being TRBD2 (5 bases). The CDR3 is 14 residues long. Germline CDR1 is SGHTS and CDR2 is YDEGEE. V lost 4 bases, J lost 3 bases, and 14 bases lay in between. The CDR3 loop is CASSPSVGLYEQYF. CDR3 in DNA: TGTGCCAGCAGCCCGTCTGTAGGACTCTACGAGCAGTACTTC.

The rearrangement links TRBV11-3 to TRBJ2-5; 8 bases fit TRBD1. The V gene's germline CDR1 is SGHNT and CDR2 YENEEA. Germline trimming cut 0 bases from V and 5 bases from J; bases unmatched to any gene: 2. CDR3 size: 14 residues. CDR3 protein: CASSLDQGAETQYF. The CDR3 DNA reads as TGTGCCAGCAGCTTAGATCAGGGGGCGGAGACCCAGTACTTC.

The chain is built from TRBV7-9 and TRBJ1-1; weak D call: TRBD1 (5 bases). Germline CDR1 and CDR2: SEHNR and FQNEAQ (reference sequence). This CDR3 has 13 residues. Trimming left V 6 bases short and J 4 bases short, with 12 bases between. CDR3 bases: TGTGCCAGCAGGGGGGAGAGTATCACTGAAGCTTTCTTT. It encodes CASRGESITEAFF.

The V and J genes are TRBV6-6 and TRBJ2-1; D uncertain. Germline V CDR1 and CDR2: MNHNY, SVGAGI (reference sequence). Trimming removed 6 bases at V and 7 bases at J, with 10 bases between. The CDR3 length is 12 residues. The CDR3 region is CASRMTLNEQFF. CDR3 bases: TGTGCCAGCAGGATGACTTTGAATGAGCAGTTCTTC.

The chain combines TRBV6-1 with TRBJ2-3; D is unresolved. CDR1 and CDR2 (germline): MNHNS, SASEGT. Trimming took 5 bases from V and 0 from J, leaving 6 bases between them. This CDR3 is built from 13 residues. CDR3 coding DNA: TGTGCCAGCAGTCCTGACAGCACAGATACGCAGTATTTT. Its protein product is CASSPDSTDTQYF.

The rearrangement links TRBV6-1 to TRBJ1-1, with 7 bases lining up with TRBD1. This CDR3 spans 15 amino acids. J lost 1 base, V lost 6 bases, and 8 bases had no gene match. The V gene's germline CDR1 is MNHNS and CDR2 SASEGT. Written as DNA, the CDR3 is TGTGCCAGCAGAGGAACCGGGACAGCGAACACTGAAGCTTTCTTT. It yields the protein CASRGTGTANTEAFF.

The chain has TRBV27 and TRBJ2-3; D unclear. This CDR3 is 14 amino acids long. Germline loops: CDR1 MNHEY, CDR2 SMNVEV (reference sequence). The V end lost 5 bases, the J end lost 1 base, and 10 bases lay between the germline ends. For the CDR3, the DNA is TGTGCCAGCAGTAGGACGACGGGCACAGATACGCAGTATTTT. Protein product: CASSRTTGTDTQYF.

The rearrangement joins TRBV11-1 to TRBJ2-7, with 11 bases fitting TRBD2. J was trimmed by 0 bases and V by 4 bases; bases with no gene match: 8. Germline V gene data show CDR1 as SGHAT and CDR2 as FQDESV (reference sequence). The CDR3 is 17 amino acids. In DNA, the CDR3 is TGTGCCAGCAGCTCCCCGCCCGGGACTAGCGGCTCCTACGAGCAGTACTTC. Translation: CASSSPPGTSGSYEQYF. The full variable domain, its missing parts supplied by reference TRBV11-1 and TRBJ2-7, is EAEVAQSPRYKITEKSQAVAFWCDPISGHATLYWYRQILGQGPELLVQFQDESVVDDSQLPKDRFSAERLKGVDSTLKIQPAELGDSAMYLCASSSPPGTSGSYEQYFGPGTRLTVT.

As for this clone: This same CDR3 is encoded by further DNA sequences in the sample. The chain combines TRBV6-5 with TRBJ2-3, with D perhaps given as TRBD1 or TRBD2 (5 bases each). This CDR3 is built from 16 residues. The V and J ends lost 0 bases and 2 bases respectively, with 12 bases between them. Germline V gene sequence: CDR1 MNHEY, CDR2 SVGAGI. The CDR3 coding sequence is TGTGCCAGCAGTTACTCGCCGGGACGGCTCACAGATACGCAGTATTTT. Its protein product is CASSYSPGRLTDTQYF.

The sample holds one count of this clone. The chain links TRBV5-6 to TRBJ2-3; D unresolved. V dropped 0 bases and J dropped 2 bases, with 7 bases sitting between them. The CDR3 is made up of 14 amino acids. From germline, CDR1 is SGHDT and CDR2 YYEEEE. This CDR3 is CASSLAHLTDTQYF. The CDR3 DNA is TGTGCCAGCAGCTTGGCCCACCTCACAGATACGCAGTATTTT.

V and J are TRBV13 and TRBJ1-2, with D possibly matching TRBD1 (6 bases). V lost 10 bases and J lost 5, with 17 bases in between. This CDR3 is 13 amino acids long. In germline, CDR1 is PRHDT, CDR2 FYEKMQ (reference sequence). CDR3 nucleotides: TGTGCCATACAAAGACAGGATTCGTATGGCTACACCTTC. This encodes CAIQRQDSYGYTF.

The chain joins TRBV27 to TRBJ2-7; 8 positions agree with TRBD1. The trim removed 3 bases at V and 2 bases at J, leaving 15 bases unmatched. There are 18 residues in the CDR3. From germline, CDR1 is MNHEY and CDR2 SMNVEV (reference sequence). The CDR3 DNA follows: TGTGCCAGCAGTTTTTATGGGACAGGAGGCATGGTACCCTACGAGCAGTACTTC. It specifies CASSFYGTGGMVPYEQYF.

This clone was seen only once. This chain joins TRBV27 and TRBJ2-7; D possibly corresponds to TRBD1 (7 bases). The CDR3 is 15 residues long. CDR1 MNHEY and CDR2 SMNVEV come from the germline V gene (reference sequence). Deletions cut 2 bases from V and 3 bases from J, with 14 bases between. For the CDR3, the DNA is TGTGCCAGCAGTTTAATGGCAGGGGGACTCTACGAGCAGTACTTC. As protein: CASSLMAGGLYEQYF.

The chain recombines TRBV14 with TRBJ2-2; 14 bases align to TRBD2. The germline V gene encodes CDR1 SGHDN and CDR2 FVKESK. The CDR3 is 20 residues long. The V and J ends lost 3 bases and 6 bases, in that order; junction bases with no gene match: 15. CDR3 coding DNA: TGTGCCAGCAGCCAGATGGGACTAGCGGGAGCCGTCGGCTGGGCCGGGGAGCTGTTTTTT. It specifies CASSQMGLAGAVGWAGELFF. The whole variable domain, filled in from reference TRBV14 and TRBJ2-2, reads EAGVTQFPSHSVIEKGQTVTLRCDPISGHDNLYWYRRVMGKEIKFLLHFVKESKQDESGMPNNRFLAERTGGTYSTLKVQPAELEDSGVYFCASSQMGLAGAVGWAGELFFGEGSRLTVL.

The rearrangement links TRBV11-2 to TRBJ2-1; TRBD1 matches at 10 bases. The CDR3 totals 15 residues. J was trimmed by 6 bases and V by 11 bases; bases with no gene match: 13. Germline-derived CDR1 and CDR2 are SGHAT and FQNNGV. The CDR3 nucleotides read TGTGCCCTCGGGGGGGTAGACAGGGGGCGCAATGAGCAGTTCTTC. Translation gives CALGGVDRGRNEQFF.

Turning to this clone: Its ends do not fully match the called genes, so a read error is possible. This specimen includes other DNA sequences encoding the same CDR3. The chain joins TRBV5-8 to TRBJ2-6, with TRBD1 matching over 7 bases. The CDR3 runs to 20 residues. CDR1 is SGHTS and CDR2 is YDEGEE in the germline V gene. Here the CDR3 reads CASSLPSLRGLESGANVLTF. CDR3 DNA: TGCGCCAGCAGCTTGCCCTCTCTCAGGGGGTTAGAGTCTGGGGCCAACGTCCTGACTTTC.